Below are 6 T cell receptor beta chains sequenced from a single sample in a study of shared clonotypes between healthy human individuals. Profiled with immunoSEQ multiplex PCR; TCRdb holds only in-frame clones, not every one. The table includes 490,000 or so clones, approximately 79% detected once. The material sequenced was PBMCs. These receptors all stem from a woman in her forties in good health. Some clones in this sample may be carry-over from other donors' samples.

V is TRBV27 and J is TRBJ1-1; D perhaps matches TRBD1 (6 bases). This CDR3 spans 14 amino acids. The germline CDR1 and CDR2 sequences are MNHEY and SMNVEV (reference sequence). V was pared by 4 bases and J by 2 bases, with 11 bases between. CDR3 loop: CASSWRGDNTEAFF. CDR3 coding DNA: TGTGCCAGCAGTTGGAGGGGGGACAACACTGAAGCTTTCTTT.

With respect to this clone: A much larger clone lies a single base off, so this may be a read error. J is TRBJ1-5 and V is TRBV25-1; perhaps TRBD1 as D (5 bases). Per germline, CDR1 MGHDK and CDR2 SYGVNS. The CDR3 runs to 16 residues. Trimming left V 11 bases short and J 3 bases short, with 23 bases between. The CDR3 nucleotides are TGTGCCTGGACGTCATCCGGGGGAATCGACAATCAGCCCCAGCATTTT. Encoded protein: CAWTSSGGIDNQPQHF.

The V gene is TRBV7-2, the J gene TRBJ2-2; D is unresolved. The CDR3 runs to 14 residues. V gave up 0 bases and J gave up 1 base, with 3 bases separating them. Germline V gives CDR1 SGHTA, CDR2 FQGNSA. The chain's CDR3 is CASSLAMNTGELFF. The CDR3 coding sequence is TGTGCCAGCAGCTTAGCGATGAACACCGGGGAGCTGTTTTTT. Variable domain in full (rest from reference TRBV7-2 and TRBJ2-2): GAGVSQSPSNKVTEKGKDVELRCDPISGHTALYWYRQSLGQGLEFLIYFQGNSAPDKSGLPSDRFSAERTGGSVSTLTIQRTQQEDSAVYLCASSLAMNTGELFFGEGSRLTVL.

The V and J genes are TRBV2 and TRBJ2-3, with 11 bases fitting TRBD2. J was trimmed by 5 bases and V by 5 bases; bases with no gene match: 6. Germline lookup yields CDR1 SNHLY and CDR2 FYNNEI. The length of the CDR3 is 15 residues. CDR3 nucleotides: TGTGCCAGCAGTTTACTAGCGGGAGCAGGAGATACGCAGTATTTT. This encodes CASSLLAGAGDTQYF.

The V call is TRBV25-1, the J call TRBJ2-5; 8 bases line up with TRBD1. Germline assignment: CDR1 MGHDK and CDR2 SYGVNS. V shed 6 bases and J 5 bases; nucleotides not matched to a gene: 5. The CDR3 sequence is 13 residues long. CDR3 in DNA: TGTGCCAGCAGGTCAGGGGGCTATGAGACCCAGTACTTC. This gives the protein CASRSGGYETQYF.

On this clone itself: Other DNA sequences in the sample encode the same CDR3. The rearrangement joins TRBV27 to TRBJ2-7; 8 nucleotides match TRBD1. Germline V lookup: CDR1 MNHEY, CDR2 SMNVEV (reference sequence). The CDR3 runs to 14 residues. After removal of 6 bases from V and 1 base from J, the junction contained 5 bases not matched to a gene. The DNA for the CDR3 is TGTGCCAGCAGGTCCGGACAGGGATCCTACGAGCAGTACTTC. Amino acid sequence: CASRSGQGSYEQYF.